The rows below give T cell receptor beta chains drawn from one sample of a study of blood T cell repertoires in COVID-19. Produced via immunoSEQ multiplex PCR; TCRdb's table is partial and in-frame only. The table shows 150,000 to 200,000 clones, with about 88% occurring only once. Sequencing was performed on PBMCs or T cells enriched from blood (not recorded which). Receptors were obtained from a woman aged 40 to 50 with acute COVID-19. The CDR3 runs from the conserved cysteine through the conserved F or W. The order of the fields is V gene, D gene, J gene, clone size, CDR3 protein, CDR3 DNA. A D gene is named only where the DNA matches it firmly. Expanded clones get a size class; other rows say once, few or many, or leave the size out.

TRBV15,TRBD1,TRBJ1-5,NA,CATSLTDRDQPQHF,TGTGCCACCAGTTTAACGGACAGGGACCAGCCCCAGCATTTT
TRBV24-1,TRBD2,TRBJ2-5,NA,CATSDYSGEYQETQYF,TGTGCCACCAGTGATTATAGCGGGGAATACCAAGAGACCCAGTACTTC
TRBV5-1,TRBD1,TRBJ1-5,NA,CASSLQPGTGGRYRSNQPQHF,TGCGCCAGCAGCCTACAACCCGGGACAGGGGGAAGATATAGGAGCAATCAGCCCCAGCATTTT
TRBV10-2,NA,TRBJ2-1,NA,CATQPNQIEPEQFF,TGCGCCACCCAACCCAACCAAATAGAGCCTGAGCAGTTCTTC
TRBV5-1,NA,TRBJ2-1,many,CASSLGAGFANEQFF,TGCGCCAGCAGCTTGGGGGCAGGGTTTGCCAATGAGCAGTTCTTC
TRBV6-1,NA,TRBJ1-1,NA,CASSEWSPTEAFF,TGTGCCAGCAGTGAATGGAGTCCCACTGAAGCTTTCTTT
TRBV5-6,NA,TRBJ1-1,NA,CASSFVMNTEAFF,TGTGCCAGCAGCTTTGTCATGAACACTGAAGCTTTCTTT
TRBV9,TRBD2,TRBJ2-3,few,CASSAIAGVGTDTQYF,TGTGCCAGCAGCGCTATAGCGGGGGTCGGCACAGATACGCAGTATTTT
TRBV2,TRBD1,TRBJ2-1,few,CASRTEQGAYNEQFF,TGTGCCAGCAGAACCGAACAGGGGGCTTACAATGAGCAGTTCTTC
TRBV11-2,NA,TRBJ1-4,NA,CASSAPGLSQKHEKLFF,TGTGCCAGCAGCGCCCCTGGCCTCTCACAGAAACATGAAAAACTGTTTTTT
TRBV28,TRBD1,TRBJ1-1,NA,CASNPGQLRYTEAFF,TGTGCCAGCAACCCGGGACAGCTGAGGTACACTGAAGCTTTCTTT
TRBV2,TRBD2,TRBJ2-7,once,CASSSVGRSSYEQYF,TGTGCCAGCAGTAGTGTCGGGAGGAGCTCCTACGAGCAGTACTTC
TRBV11-3,TRBD1,TRBJ2-2,NA,CASSPRDRDGGELFF,TGTGCCAGCAGCCCCCGGGACAGGGACGGCGGGGAGCTGTTTTTT
TRBV5-1,TRBD2,TRBJ2-3,NA,CASSRGLAGEVDTQYF,TGCGCCAGCAGCCGGGGACTAGCGGGGGAAGTAGATACGCAGTATTTT
TRBV21-1,NA,TRBJ1-4,once,CASSKDRKGTF,TGTGCCAGCAGCAAGGACAGAAAGGGCACTTTT
TRBV29-1,TRBD2,TRBJ2-1,NA,CYGGATNNEQFF,TGCTACGGGGGGGCCACCAACAATGAGCAGTTCTTC
TRBV12-3/TRBV12-4,NA,TRBJ1-1,NA,CASTPGAGQKAFF,TGTGCCAGCACCCCAGGGGCGGGTCAAAAAGCTTTCTTT
TRBV7-8,NA,TRBJ1-3,NA,CASSPNYSGNTIYF,TGTGCCAGCAGCCCGAACTACTCTGGAAACACCATATATTTT
TRBV27,NA,TRBJ1-1,NA,CASSLFWEFSLTEAFF,TGTGCCAGCAGTTTATTTTGGGAGTTTAGTCTTACTGAAGCTTTCTTT
TRBV4-1,NA,TRBJ1-2,NA,CASSQAGTRDYGYTF,TGCGCCAGCAGCCAAGCCGGGACAAGAGACTATGGCTACACCTTC
TRBV29-1,TRBD1,TRBJ2-2,NA,CSVGTGGPRNTGELFF,TGCAGCGTTGGAACAGGGGGTCCTCGGAACACCGGGGAGCTGTTTTTT
TRBV11-2,NA,TRBJ2-7,NA,CASSSSYEQYF,TGTGCCAGCAGCTCTTCCTACGAGCAGTACTTC
TRBV2,TRBD1,TRBJ1-1,NA,CASSEGGNRGGNTEAFF,TGTGCCAGCAGTGAAGGAGGAAACAGGGGGGGGAACACTGAAGCTTTCTTT
TRBV5-4,NA,TRBJ2-3,NA,CASSLPSGTDTQYF,TGTGCCAGCAGCTTGCCTAGTGGCACAGATACGCAGTATTTT
TRBV1,NA,TRBJ1-2,NA,CTSSPTGNYGYTF,TGCACCAGCAGCCCAACAGGAAACTATGGCTACACCTTC
TRBV5-1,TRBD2,TRBJ2-3,NA,CASSFASGSDTQYF,TGCGCCAGCAGCTTTGCTAGCGGGAGTGATACGCAGTATTTT
TRBV5-1,NA,TRBJ2-7,NA,CASSLVVQPYEQYF,TGCGCCAGCAGCTTGGTCGTACAGCCCTACGAGCAGTACTTC
TRBV3-1/TRBV3-2,TRBD1,TRBJ2-7,NA,CASSQDFGRGNSEQYF,TGTGCCAGCAGCCAAGATTTTGGCAGGGGGAACTCCGAGCAGTACTTC
TRBV28,NA,TRBJ1-6,NA,CASTNSYNSPLHF,TGTGCCAGCACCAACTCCTATAATTCACCCCTCCACTTT
TRBV18,NA,TRBJ2-3,NA,CASSRSGADTQYF,TGTGCCAGCTCACGCTCAGGGGCAGATACGCAGTATTTT
TRBV19,NA,TRBJ1-1,few,CASSQAVNTEAFF,TGTGCCAGTTCCCAAGCGGTGAACACTGAAGCTTTCTTT
TRBV7-2,NA,TRBJ1-5,NA,CASSLVQGNQPQHF,TGTGCCAGCAGCTTAGTGCAGGGAAATCAGCCCCAGCATTTT
TRBV29-1,TRBD1,TRBJ2-2,NA,CSAGTGNTGELFF,TGCAGCGCCGGGACAGGGAACACCGGGGAGCTGTTTTTT
TRBV2,TRBD2,TRBJ2-7,NA,CASRELAGGPYEQYF,TGTGCCAGCAGGGAACTAGCGGGAGGGCCCTACGAGCAGTACTTC
TRBV27,NA,TRBJ1-4,NA,CASSLRQVDEKLFF,TGTGCCAGCAGTTTAAGACAGGTGGATGAAAAACTGTTTTTT
TRBV19,NA,TRBJ1-3,few,CASSIRAGTGNTIYF,TGTGCCAGTAGTATTCGTGCAGGGACTGGAAACACCATATATTTT
TRBV6-5,TRBD1,TRBJ1-4,NA,CASSYSPGGEKLFF,TGTGCCAGCAGTTACTCTCCAGGGGGTGAAAAACTGTTTTTT
TRBV27,TRBD2,TRBJ2-5,NA,CASSSLAGVRETQYF,TGTGCCAGCAGTTCCTTAGCGGGAGTCAGGGAGACCCAGTACTTC
TRBV29-1,NA,TRBJ1-4,NA,CSVGYGRNEKLFF,TGCAGCGTTGGATACGGGAGGAATGAAAAACTGTTTTTT